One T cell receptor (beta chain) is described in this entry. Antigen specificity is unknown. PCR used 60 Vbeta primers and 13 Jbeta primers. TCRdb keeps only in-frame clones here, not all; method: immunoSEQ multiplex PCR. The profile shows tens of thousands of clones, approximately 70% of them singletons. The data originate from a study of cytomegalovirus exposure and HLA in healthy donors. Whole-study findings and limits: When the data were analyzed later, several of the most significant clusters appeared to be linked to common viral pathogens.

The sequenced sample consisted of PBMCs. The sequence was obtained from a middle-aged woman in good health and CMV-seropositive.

The CDR3 coding sequence is TGTGCCAGCCTATACGCGGCTGGGGCCAACGTCCTGACTTTC. Its translation: CASLYAAGANVLTF. The V call is TRBV2, the J call TRBJ2-6; D ambiguous. Trimming removed 8 bases at V and 2 bases at J, with 10 bases between. Germline V gene lookup returns CDR1 SNHLY and CDR2 FYNNEI. CDR3 length equals 14 residues. Full variable domain (missing parts from reference TRBV2 and TRBJ2-6): EPEVTQTPSHQVTQMGQEVILRCVPISNHLYFYWYRQILGQKVEFLVSFYNNEISEKSEIFDDQFSVERPDGSNFTLKIRSTKLEDSAMYFCASLYAAGANVLTFGAGSRLTVL.